This TCR beta chain was sequenced in a study of cytomegalovirus exposure and HLA in healthy donors. Turning to the study itself: From donors who were HLA-typed, an early data release held 70 million to 90 million unique TCRs. Study findings and constraints: According to an earlier analysis, most TCR beta V segments yielded productive rearrangements about 90% or about 30% of the time. The availability of immune exposure information extended only to CMV serostatus. It was 150 to 200 TCR beta chains that were listed as cytomegalovirus-associated.

As for this clone: Its specificity is unknown.

The PCR had 60 Vbeta and 13 Jbeta primers. Some clones are missing from TCRdb's copy, which holds only in-frame ones; the method was immunoSEQ multiplex PCR. The sample shows 180,000 or so clones, roughly 85% of them seen only once. The CDR3 has 15 residues. The ends were cut back, 0 bases at V and 6 bases at J, with 12 bases in the middle. CDR1 is MNHNS, CDR2 SASEGT, per germline. V and J are TRBV6-1 and TRBJ1-5, with a possible D match to TRBD1 (5 bases). Specimen: PBMCs. The receptor comes from a young man in good health and CMV-seropositive. This CDR3 is CASSEAGGVGQPQHF. Written as DNA, the CDR3 is TGTGCCAGCAGTGAAGCGGGGGGGGTAGGTCAGCCCCAGCATTTT.